Listed below are T cell receptor beta chains from one sample, sequenced in a study of technical replicates of blood from a few donors. This table comes from immunoSEQ multiplex PCR, and its TCRdb copy is limited to in-frame clones, with some not included. The sample includes approximately 77,000 clones, roughly 92% of them seen just once. Sequenced input: T cells isolated from PBMCs. The receptor set was obtained from a human donor in good health. The CDR3 runs from the conserved cysteine through the conserved F or W. Size values are once, few and many counts, or a class for expanded clones, and some rows have none.

TRBV28	NA	TRBJ1-2	CASSDLSGQIFYGYTF
TRBV19	NA	TRBJ1-4	CASTSGGSLTNEKLFF
TRBV5-6	NA	TRBJ2-7	CASSLMGYSYEQYF
TRBV10-3	NA	TRBJ1-5	CAISEEDSGAWPQHF
TRBV6-5	NA	TRBJ2-1	CASSYGDNLYNEQFF
TRBV25-1	NA	TRBJ1-5	CASSDSSVTQPQHF
TRBV27	NA	TRBJ1-6	CASSLQGAVSPLHF
TRBV12-2	NA	TRBJ1-5	CASRLAIEQGLPQPQHF
TRBV5-1	once	TRBJ2-3	CASSLGLAGSTDTQYF
TRBV15	NA	TRBJ1-1	CATSEGQGALEAFF
TRBV6-5	few	TRBJ1-1	CASSDPFRGPEAFF
TRBV15	NA	TRBJ1-4	CATSSPLGSTNEKLFF